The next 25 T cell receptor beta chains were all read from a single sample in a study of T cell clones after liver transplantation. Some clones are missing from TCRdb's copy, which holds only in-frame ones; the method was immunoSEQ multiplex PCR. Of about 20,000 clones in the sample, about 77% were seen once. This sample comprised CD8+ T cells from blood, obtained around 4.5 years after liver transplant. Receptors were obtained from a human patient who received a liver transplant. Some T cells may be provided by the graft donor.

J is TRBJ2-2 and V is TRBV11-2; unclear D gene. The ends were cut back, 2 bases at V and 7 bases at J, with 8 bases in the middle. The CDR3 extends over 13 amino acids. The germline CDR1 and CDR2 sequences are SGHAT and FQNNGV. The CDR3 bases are TGTGCCAGCAGCTTACTGGGCGGCGGGGAGCTGTTTTTT. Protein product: CASSLLGGGELFF.

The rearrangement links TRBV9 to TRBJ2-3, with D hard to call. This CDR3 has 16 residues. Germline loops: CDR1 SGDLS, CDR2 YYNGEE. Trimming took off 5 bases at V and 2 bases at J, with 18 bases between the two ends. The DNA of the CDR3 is TGTGCCAGCAGTGCCCAGCGTTCTGTCACCACAGATACGCAGTATTTT. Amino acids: CASSAQRSVTTDTQYF. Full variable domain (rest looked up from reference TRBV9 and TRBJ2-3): DSGVTQTPKHLITATGQRVTLRCSPRSGDLSVYWYQQSLDQGLQFLIQYYNGEERAKGNILERFSAQQFPDLHSELNLSSLELGDSALYFCASSAQRSVTTDTQYFGPGTRLTVL.

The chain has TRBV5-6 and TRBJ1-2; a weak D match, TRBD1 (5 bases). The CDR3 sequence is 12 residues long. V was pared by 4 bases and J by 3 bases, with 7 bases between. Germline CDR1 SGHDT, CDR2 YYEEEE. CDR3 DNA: TGTGCCAGCAGCCGAGGGGACTATGGCTACACCTTC. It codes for CASSRGDYGYTF.

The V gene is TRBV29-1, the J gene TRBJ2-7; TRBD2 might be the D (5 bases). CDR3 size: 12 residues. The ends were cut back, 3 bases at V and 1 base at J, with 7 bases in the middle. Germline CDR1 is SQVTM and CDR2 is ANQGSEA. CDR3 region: CSVDEGSYEQYF. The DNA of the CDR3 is TGCAGCGTTGATGAGGGTTCCTACGAGCAGTACTTC.

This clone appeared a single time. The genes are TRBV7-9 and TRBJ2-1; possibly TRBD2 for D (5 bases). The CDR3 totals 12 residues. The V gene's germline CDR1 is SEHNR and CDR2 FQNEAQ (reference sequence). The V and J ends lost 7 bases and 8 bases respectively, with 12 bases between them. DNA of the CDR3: TGTGCCAGCACCTTCACGAGGGATGAGCAGTTCTTC. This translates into CASTFTRDEQFF.

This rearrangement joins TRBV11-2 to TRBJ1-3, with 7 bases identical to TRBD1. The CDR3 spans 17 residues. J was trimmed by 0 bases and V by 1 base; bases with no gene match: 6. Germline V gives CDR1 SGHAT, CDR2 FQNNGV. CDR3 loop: CASSLGTGFNSGNTIYF. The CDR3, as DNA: TGTGCCAGCAGCTTAGGGACAGGCTTCAACTCTGGAAACACCATATATTTT. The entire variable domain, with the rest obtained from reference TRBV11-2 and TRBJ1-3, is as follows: EAGVAQSPRYKIIEKRQSVAFWCNPISGHATLYWYQQILGQGPKLLIQFQNNGVVDDSQLPKDRFSAERLKGVDSTLKIQPAKLEDSAVYLCASSLGTGFNSGNTIYFGEGSWLTVV.

CDR3 DNA: TGTGCCAGCAGTGTTACTAGCGGGGGGGGAAACAATGAGCAGTTCTTC. Its protein product is CASSVTSGGGNNEQFF. The chain couples TRBV6-1 to TRBJ2-1; 13 positions match TRBD2. The trim removed 4 bases at V and 5 bases at J, leaving 5 bases unmatched. CDR1 is MNHNS and CDR2 is SASEGT in the germline V gene. This CDR3 comprises 16 residues.

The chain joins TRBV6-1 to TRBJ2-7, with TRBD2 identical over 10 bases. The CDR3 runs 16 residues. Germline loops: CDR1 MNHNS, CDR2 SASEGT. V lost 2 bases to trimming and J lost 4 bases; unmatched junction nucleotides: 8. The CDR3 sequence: CASSELAGDPLYEQYF. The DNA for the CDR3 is TGTGCCAGCAGTGAACTAGCGGGGGATCCCCTATACGAGCAGTACTTC.

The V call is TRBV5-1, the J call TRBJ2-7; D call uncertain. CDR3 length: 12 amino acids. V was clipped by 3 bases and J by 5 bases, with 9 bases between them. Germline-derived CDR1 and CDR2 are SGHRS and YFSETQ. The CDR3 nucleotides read TGCGCCAGCAGCTCCGAATTTAACGAGCAGTACTTC. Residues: CASSSEFNEQYF.

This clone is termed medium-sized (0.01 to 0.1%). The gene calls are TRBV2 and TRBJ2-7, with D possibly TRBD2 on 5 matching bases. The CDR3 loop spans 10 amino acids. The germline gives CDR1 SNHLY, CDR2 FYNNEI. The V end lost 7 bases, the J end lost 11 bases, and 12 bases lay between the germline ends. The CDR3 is CASKSEEEYF. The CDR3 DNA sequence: TGTGCCAGCAAGTCGGAGGAGGAGTACTTC. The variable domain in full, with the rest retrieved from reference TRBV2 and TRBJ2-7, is EPEVTQTPSHQVTQMGQEVILRCVPISNHLYFYWYRQILGQKVEFLVSFYNNEISEKSEIFDDQFSVERPDGSNFTLKIRSTKLEDSAMYFCASKSEEEYFGPGTRLTVT.

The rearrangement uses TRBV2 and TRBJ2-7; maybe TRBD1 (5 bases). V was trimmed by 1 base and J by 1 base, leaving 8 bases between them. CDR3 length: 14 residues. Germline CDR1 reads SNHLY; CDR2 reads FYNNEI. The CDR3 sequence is CASSEGRVSYEQYF. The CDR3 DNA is TGTGCCAGCAGTGAAGGCAGGGTGTCCTACGAGCAGTACTTC.

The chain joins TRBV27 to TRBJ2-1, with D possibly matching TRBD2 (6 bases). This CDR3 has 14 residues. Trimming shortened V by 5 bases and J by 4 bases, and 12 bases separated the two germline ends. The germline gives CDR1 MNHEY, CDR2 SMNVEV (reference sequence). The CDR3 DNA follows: TGTGCCAGCAGTCGCCGGGAGAGTTACAATGAGCAGTTCTTC. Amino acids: CASSRRESYNEQFF.

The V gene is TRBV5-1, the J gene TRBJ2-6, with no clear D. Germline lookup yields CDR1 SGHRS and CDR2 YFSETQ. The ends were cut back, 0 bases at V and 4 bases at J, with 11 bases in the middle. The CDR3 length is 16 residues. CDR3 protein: CASSLDPAEGANVLTF. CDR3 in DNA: TGCGCCAGCAGCTTGGACCCCGCTGAGGGGGCCAACGTCCTGACTTTC.

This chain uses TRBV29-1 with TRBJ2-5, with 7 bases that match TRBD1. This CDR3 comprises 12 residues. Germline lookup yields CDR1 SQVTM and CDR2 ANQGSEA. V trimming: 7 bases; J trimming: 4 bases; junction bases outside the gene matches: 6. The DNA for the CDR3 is TGCAGCGCACAGGGGCTCCTAGAGACCCAGTACTTC. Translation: CSAQGLLETQYF.

CDR3: CASSVRDSGNLISGNTIYF. Here the CDR3 DNA reads TGTGCCAGCAGCGTTCGGGACAGTGGGAATTTAATCTCTGGAAACACCATATATTTT. The genes are TRBV9 and TRBJ1-3; 7 nucleotides align to TRBD1. This CDR3 spans 19 amino acids. The J segment lost 0 bases and the V segment lost 2 bases, leaving 14 bases of the junction unmatched. Germline V CDR1 and CDR2: SGDLS, YYNGEE.

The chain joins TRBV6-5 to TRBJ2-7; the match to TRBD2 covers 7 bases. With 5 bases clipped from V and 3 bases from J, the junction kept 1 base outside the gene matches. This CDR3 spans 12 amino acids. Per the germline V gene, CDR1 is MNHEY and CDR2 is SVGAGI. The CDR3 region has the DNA TGTGCCAGCAGTGGACTAGACTACGAGCAGTACTTC. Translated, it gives CASSGLDYEQYF.

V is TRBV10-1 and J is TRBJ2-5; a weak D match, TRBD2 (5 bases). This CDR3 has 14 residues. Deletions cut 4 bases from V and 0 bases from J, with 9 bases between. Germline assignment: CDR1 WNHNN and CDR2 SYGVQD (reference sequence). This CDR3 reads CASSAGMYQETQYF. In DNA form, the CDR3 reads TGCGCCAGCAGTGCGGGGATGTACCAAGAGACCCAGTACTTC.

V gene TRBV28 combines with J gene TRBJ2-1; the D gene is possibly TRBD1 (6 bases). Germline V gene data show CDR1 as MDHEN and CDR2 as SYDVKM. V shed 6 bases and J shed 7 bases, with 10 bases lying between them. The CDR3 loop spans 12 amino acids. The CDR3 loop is CASRSTGNEQFF. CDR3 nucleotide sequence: TGTGCCAGCAGGTCCACAGGGAATGAGCAGTTCTTC.

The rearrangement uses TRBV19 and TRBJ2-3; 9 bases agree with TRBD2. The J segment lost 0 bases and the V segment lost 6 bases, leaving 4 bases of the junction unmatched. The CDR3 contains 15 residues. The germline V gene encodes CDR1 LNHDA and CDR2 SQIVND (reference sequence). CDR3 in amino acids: CASSQLAGSTDTQYF. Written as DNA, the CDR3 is TGTGCCAGTAGCCAACTAGCGGGTAGCACAGATACGCAGTATTTT.

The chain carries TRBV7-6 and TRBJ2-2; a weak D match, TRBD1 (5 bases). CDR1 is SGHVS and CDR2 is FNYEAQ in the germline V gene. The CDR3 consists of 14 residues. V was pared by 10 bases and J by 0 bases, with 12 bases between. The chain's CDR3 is CATLQEANTGELFF. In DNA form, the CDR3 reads TGTGCCACCTTACAGGAAGCGAACACCGGGGAGCTGTTTTTT.

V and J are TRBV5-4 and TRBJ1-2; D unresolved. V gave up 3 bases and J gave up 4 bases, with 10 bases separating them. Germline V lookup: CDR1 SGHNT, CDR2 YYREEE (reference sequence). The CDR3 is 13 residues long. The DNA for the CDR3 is TGTGCCAGCAGCTCTTTGCAGGTCTATGGCTACACCTTC. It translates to CASSSLQVYGYTF.

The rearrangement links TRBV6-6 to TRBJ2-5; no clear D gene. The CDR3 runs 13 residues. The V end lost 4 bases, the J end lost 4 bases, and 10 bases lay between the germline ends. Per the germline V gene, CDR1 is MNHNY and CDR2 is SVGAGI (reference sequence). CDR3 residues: CASSFEVRETQYF. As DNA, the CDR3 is TGTGCCAGCAGTTTCGAGGTACGAGAGACCCAGTACTTC.

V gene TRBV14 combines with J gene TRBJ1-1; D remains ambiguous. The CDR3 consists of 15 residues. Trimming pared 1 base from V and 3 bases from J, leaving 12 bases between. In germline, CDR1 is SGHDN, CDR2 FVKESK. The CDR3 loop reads CASSQGALADTEAFF. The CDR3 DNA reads TGTGCCAGCAGCCAAGGAGCCCTGGCGGACACTGAAGCTTTCTTT.

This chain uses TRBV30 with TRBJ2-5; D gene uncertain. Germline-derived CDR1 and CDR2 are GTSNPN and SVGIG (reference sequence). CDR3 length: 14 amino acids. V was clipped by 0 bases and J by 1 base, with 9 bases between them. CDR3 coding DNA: TGTGCCTGGAGTGTGTTTTCTAGCCAAGAGACCCAGTACTTC. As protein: CAWSVFSSQETQYF.

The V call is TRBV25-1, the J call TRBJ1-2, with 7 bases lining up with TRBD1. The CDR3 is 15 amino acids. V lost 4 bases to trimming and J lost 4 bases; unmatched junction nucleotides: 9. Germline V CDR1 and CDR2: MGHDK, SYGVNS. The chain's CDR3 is CASSGKGASGYGYTF. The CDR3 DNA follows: TGTGCCAGCAGTGGAAAGGGGGCCAGTGGCTATGGCTACACCTTC.